This is a list of T cell receptor beta chains from one sample in a study of blood T cell repertoires in COVID-19. Clones were sequenced by immunoSEQ multiplex PCR, and TCRdb holds only the in-frame ones, with some missing. The sample carries more than 300,000 clones, under 95% recorded once. The sequenced sample was peripheral blood. These receptors all stem from a woman between 18 and 29 years old who had recovered from COVID-19. Each CDR3 is given with its conserved first and last residue. D genes are given only for firm matches. Expanded clones get a size class; other rows say once, few or many, or leave the size out.

D: .; V: TRBV7-2; J: TRBJ2-1; size: few; DNA: TGTGCCAGCGGGTATGACACGTTCAATGAGCAGTTCTTC; CDR3: CASGYDTFNEQFF
D: .; V: TRBV7-9; J: TRBJ1-2; size: .; DNA: TGTGCCAGCAGCGGCGACGACCGGCGGGGGGACTATGGCTACACCTTC; CDR3: CASSGDDRRGDYGYTF
D: TRBD2; V: TRBV7-9; J: TRBJ2-1; size: .; DNA: TGTGCCAGCAGCCCAAGACTAGCGGGAGGTGGGGAGCAGTTCTTC; CDR3: CASSPRLAGGGEQFF
D: .; V: TRBV19; J: TRBJ1-1; size: .; DNA: TGTGCCAGTAGAACCCAGGGAGGCACTGAAGCTTTCTTT; CDR3: CASRTQGGTEAFF
D: .; V: TRBV7-2; J: TRBJ1-3; size: .; DNA: TGTGCCAGCAGCCCGACCTTGGGGCGAAACACCATATATTTT; CDR3: CASSPTLGRNTIYF
D: .; V: TRBV5-1; J: TRBJ1-2; size: .; DNA: TGCGCCAGCAGCTTGGAAGGTTGGGTGGGCGGCTACACCTTC; CDR3: CASSLEGWVGGYTF
D: TRBD1; V: TRBV4-3; J: TRBJ2-2; size: .; DNA: TGCGCCAGCAGCCAAGAGCCGGCTTTGGCAGGGGGCGCTTCCATCGTCCCCGGGGAGCTGTTTTTT; CDR3: CASSQEPALAGGASIVPGELFF
D: .; V: TRBV19; J: TRBJ2-5; size: .; DNA: TGTGCCAGTAGTATCGAGGGCAGTTCAAAGGAGACCCAGTACTTC; CDR3: CASSIEGSSKETQYF
D: TRBD2; V: TRBV7-8; J: TRBJ2-3; size: .; DNA: TGTGCCAGCAGCTCAAGTATACTAGCGAGAGACGCAGATACGCAGTATTTT; CDR3: CASSSSILARDADTQYF
D: TRBD2; V: TRBV27; J: TRBJ2-1; size: .; DNA: TGTGCCAGCAGACCGACTAGCGGGAGGGCCAGCGATGAGCAGTTCTTC; CDR3: CASRPTSGRASDEQFF
D: TRBD1; V: TRBV15; J: TRBJ1-5; size: .; DNA: TGTGCCACCAGCCGTGACAGGGCTCAGCCCCAGCATTTT; CDR3: CATSRDRAQPQHF
D: .; V: TRBV6-6; J: TRBJ2-5; size: once; DNA: TGTGCCAGCAGTTACTCCGCGGGACAGCAAGAGACCCAGTACTTC; CDR3: CASSYSAGQQETQYF
D: TRBD1; V: TRBV7-9; J: TRBJ2-1; size: .; DNA: TGTGCCAGCAGCCCTGGACAGGGCCTTTTCAGCAATGAGCAGTTCTTC; CDR3: CASSPGQGLFSNEQFF
D: .; V: TRBV9; J: TRBJ1-1; size: .; DNA: TGTGCCAGCAGCCCGACACCAGGGGCGCCCGGTGAAGCTTTCTTT; CDR3: CASSPTPGAPGEAFF
D: TRBD1; V: TRBV7-9; J: TRBJ2-1; size: .; DNA: TGTGCCAGCAGCCCGATCGGACAGGGCGGTGAGCAGTTCTTC; CDR3: CASSPIGQGGEQFF
D: TRBD1; V: TRBV7-8; J: TRBJ2-1; size: .; DNA: TGTGCCAGCAGCTTAGACGGACAGGGGGCTAGGAATGAGCAGTTCTTC; CDR3: CASSLDGQGARNEQFF
D: .; V: TRBV11-3; J: TRBJ2-3; size: .; DNA: TGTGCCAGCAGCTTACAGGGTGAGACAGATACGCAGTATTTT; CDR3: CASSLQGETDTQYF
D: .; V: TRBV18; J: TRBJ1-1; size: .; DNA: TGTGCCAGCTCACCACCAGGGGCTACTGAAGCTTTCTTT; CDR3: CASSPPGATEAFF
D: TRBD1; V: TRBV7-2; J: TRBJ2-5; size: .; DNA: TGTGCCAGCAGCTCCGGCAGGGAAGGGGGCATCGAGACCCAGTACTTC; CDR3: CASSSGREGGIETQYF
D: TRBD2; V: TRBV9; J: TRBJ2-1; size: .; DNA: TGTGCCAGCAGCGTAAGTACCGGGACTAGCGTCAATGAGCAGTTCTTC; CDR3: CASSVSTGTSVNEQFF
D: .; V: TRBV7-9; J: TRBJ2-2; size: few; DNA: TGTGCCAACTTCGTCGGGGAGCTGTTTTTT; CDR3: CANFVGELFF
D: .; V: TRBV18; J: TRBJ1-1; size: .; DNA: TGTGCCAGCTCACCATGGACGAGGGGGTCGAACACTGAAGCTTTCTTT; CDR3: CASSPWTRGSNTEAFF
D: TRBD1; V: TRBV12-3/TRBV12-4; J: TRBJ1-1; size: once; DNA: TGTGCCGGAGGACAGGGGTTAGGCACTGAAGCTTTCTTT; CDR3: CAGGQGLGTEAFF
D: TRBD1; V: TRBV6-5; J: TRBJ2-5; size: .; DNA: TGTGCCAGCAGTTACACGACAGGGGGTGAGACCCAGTACTTC; CDR3: CASSYTTGGETQYF
D: .; V: TRBV11-2; J: TRBJ1-1; size: .; DNA: TGTGCCAGCAGCCCGTCTTACACGAACACTGAAGCTTTCTTT; CDR3: CASSPSYTNTEAFF
D: TRBD1; V: TRBV7-2; J: TRBJ2-5; size: .; DNA: TGTGCCAGCAGCTTACTTGGCAGGGGGTCCGGGACCCAGTACTTC; CDR3: CASSLLGRGSGTQYF
D: .; V: TRBV24-1; J: TRBJ2-2; size: .; DNA: TGTGCCACCAGTGATCCCTCGTCGGGGTACGCCGGGGAGCTGTTTTTT; CDR3: CATSDPSSGYAGELFF
D: .; V: TRBV5-3; J: TRBJ2-2; size: .; DNA: TGTGCCAGAAGCTTGGTTTCTAACACCGGGGAGCTGTTTTTT; CDR3: CARSLVSNTGELFF
D: .; V: TRBV25-1; J: TRBJ2-5; size: .; DNA: TGTGCCAGCAGTGAATTAGGCAGGGGCCAAGAGACCCAGTACTTC; CDR3: CASSELGRGQETQYF
D: .; V: TRBV7-2; J: TRBJ2-3; size: .; DNA: TGTGCCAGCAGCTTATTTGGACTTGGCACAGATACGCAGTATTTT; CDR3: CASSLFGLGTDTQYF
D: .; V: TRBV11-2; J: TRBJ1-5; size: once; DNA: TGTGCCAGCAGCTTTGGACACTATCAGCCCCAGCATTTT; CDR3: CASSFGHYQPQHF
D: .; V: TRBV21-1; J: TRBJ2-5; size: .; DNA: TGTGCCAGCAGCGATTCAGAAGGGACTAGCGGGAGGAGTGAGACCCAGTACTTC; CDR3: CASSDSEGTSGRSETQYF